Described below is a single TCR beta chain sequence and its context. The data stem from a study of low-dose radiotherapy and immunotherapy resistance in tumors. In the study overall: Cohort 2 patients were irradiated with 1 Gy every two weeks, reaching 13 Gy over 26 weeks.

Alpha- and beta-chain coverage of first-strand cDNA came from TRAV- and TRBV-specific primers. TCRs underwent about 22 PCR cycles of amplification with a constant-region primer and V-primer adapter. Isolated mRNA underwent amplification via in vitro transcription. TCRdb reprocessed the reads via MiXCR and lists one record per CDR3 protein. This sample yields 70,000 to 90,000 distinct CDR3 sequences, of which around 17% are seen a single time; less than 3.5% belongs to the top ten. Germline V lookup: CDR1 LGHNA, CDR2 YSLEER. The CDR3 has 15 residues. The ends lost 6 bases at V and 10 bases at J; junction bases unmatched: 8. This sample's time point: before trial treatment. The donors' treatment consisted of nivolumab, ipilimumab, aspirin, low-dose cyclophosphamide and low-dose radiotherapy. The patients who were eligible all carried advanced solid tumors that lacked tumor-infiltrating lymphocytes, meaning the tumors were TIL-negative.

The sample here was PBMCs, taken before treatment. This TCR came from a male donor with prostate cancer. V is TRBV4-3 and J is TRBJ2-1, with 14 positions matching TRBD2. CDR3 residues: CASSNLRTSGREQFF. CDR3 nucleotides: TGCGCCAGCAGTAATTTGAGGACTAGCGGGAGGGAGCAGTTCTTC.